Shown below are 29 T cell receptor beta chains from a single sample sequenced in a study of response to subunit inactivated influenza vaccine. MiXCR, applied by TCRdb to the RT-PCR reads, yields one record per CDR3 protein. Among approximately 700,000 distinct CDR3 sequences listed, approximately 15% were seen once. This specimen was PBMCs from blood, taken 11 to 12 days after vaccination. These receptors were collected from a man aged 45-65 years who received an inactivated influenza vaccine.

This clonotype was counted once. The V and J genes are TRBV6-2 or TRBV6-3 and TRBJ2-7; D may match TRBD1 or TRBD2 (5 bases each). The V end was cut by 3 bases, the J end by 4 bases, with 13 bases between. The CDR3 sequence is 14 residues long. Germline-derived CDR1 and CDR2 are MNHEY and SVGEGT. CDR3 nucleotides: TGTGCCAGCAGTTATGGGACGGTAAGGTACGAGCAGTACTTC. This translates into CASSYGTVRYEQYF.

This clonotype was counted ten times or more. This chain uses TRBV25-1 with TRBJ2-7, with no clear D. Germline V gene sequence: CDR1 MGHDK, CDR2 SYGVNS. Deletions cut 1 base from V and 2 bases from J, with 12 bases between. The CDR3 is made up of 15 amino acids. CDR3: CASSESEVSTYEQYF. The DNA for the CDR3 is TGTGCCAGCAGTGAATCAGAGGTTTCCACCTACGAGCAGTACTTC.

Worth noting for this clonotype: It may be a read error: a sequence one base away is much more abundant. V and J are TRBV7-2 and TRBJ2-7; TRBD1 agrees at 8 bases. CDR1 and CDR2 from the germline V gene are SGHTA and FQGNSA. This CDR3 contains 14 residues. The CDR3, as DNA: TGTGCCAGCAGCTTAGGGAGGACAGGGTACGAGAAGTACTTC. This sequence encodes CASSLGRTGYEKYF.

J is TRBJ2-7 and V is TRBV7-9; D not certain. Trimming cost V 1 base and J 6 bases, with 7 bases left between them. The germline gives CDR1 SEHNR, CDR2 FQNEAQ (reference sequence). The CDR3 has 12 residues. CDR3 amino acids: CASSLDHAEQYF. DNA for the CDR3: TGTGCCAGCAGCTTAGATCATGCCGAGCAGTACTTC.

V usage is TRBV6-1 and J usage is TRBJ2-3, with 8 bases fitting TRBD2. The CDR3 totals 14 residues. Germline CDR1 and CDR2: MNHNS and SASEGT. V lost 7 bases, J lost 2 bases, and 5 bases stayed unmatched. For the CDR3, the DNA is TGTGCCAGCAAGACGGGGGGGCCCACAGATACGCAGTATTTT. Its translation is CASKTGGPTDTQYF.

V usage is TRBV7-8 and J usage is TRBJ2-7; D remains ambiguous. The CDR3 spans 13 residues. Germline V gene data show CDR1 as SGHVS and CDR2 as FQNEAQ. V was cut by 2 bases and J by 2 bases, with 7 bases left in between. The CDR3 bases are TGTGCCAGCAGCTTAAACAGCCCCTACGAGCAGTACTTC. Translated: CASSLNSPYEQYF.

Notes on this clonotype: One end of the junction fails to match germline, which may point to a read error. The V call is TRBV11-2, the J call TRBJ2-1; possibly TRBD1 for D (5 bases). Germline values: CDR1 SGHAT, CDR2 FQNNGV. The CDR3 sequence is 14 residues long. CDR3 bases: TGTGCCAGCAGCTCCCTTTCCCGGGCTGTCCAAGGGGTCTTC. It encodes CASSSLSRAVQGVF. The whole variable domain, remainder taken from reference TRBV11-2 and TRBJ2-1, is EAGVAQSPRYKIIEKRQSVAFWCNPISGHATLYWYQQILGQGPKLLIQFQNNGVVDDSQLPKDRFSAERLKGVDSTLKIQPAKLEDSAVYLCASSSLSRAVQGVFGPGTRLTVL.

This chain uses TRBV20-1 with TRBJ2-3; D could derive from TRBD1 or TRBD2 (5 bases each). This CDR3 comprises 14 residues. Trimming cost V 8 bases and J 4 bases, with 19 bases left between them. Germline lookup yields CDR1 DFQATT and CDR2 SNEGSKA (reference sequence). Here the CDR3 reads CSLSRQGDPDTQYF. The CDR3 nucleotides read TGCAGTCTAAGCAGGCAAGGGGACCCAGATACGCAGTATTTT.

This clonotype has at least ten counts. This chain joins TRBV6-1 and TRBJ1-4, with a possible D match to TRBD1 (5 bases). Per germline, CDR1 MNHNS and CDR2 SASEGT. This CDR3 contains 17 residues. Trimming cost V 5 bases and J 0 bases, with 16 bases left between them. The CDR3 nucleotides read TGTGCCAGCAGTCCCCGGACACTAAGTGCAACTAATGAAAAACTGTTTTTT. It specifies CASSPRTLSATNEKLFF.

This chain connects TRBV12-3 or TRBV12-4 to TRBJ1-2; possibly TRBD1 for D (5 bases). The CDR3 is 15 residues long. V dropped 2 bases and J dropped 2 bases, with 12 bases sitting between them. CDR3 DNA: TGTGCCAGCAGTTTACCCTGGGCAGGGAACTATGGCTACACCTTC. This encodes CASSLPWAGNYGYTF.

This clonotype was seen more than once but under ten times. A junction end diverges from the germline sequence, so it may reflect a read error. The chain couples TRBV3-1 to TRBJ2-7; D call uncertain. The CDR3 contains 12 residues. The germline gives CDR1 LGHDT, CDR2 YNNKEL (reference sequence). The CDR3 nucleotides read TGTGCCAGCAGCCAAGATGGGTACGAGCAGCACTTC. Amino acids: CASSQDGYEQHF.

The V call is TRBV11-2, the J call TRBJ2-1; 8 bases match TRBD2. With V trimmed by 4 bases and J by 5 bases, 4 bases remained unmatched. From germline, CDR1 is SGHAT and CDR2 FQNNGV. This CDR3 contains 14 residues. The CDR3 loop reads CASSSMRGDNEQFF. The DNA for the CDR3 is TGTGCCAGCAGCTCCATGCGGGGGGACAATGAGCAGTTCTTC.

Notes on this clonotype: The CDR3 does not end in the conserved phenylalanine or tryptophan, so this is likely a read error. J is TRBJ1-2 and V is TRBV5-6; D perhaps matches TRBD1 (5 bases). V was shortened by 0 bases and J by 4 bases, with 13 bases between the two germline ends. CDR1 SGHDT and CDR2 YYEEEE come from the germline V gene. CDR3 size: 15 residues. CDR3 sequence reads: CASSLGGSFGYGYTL. The CDR3, as DNA: TGTGCCAGCAGCTTGGGGGGCTCCTTCGGCTATGGCTACACCCTA.

This clonotype has more than one count but fewer than ten. This chain connects TRBV7-2 to TRBJ1-2; 7 nucleotides match TRBD1. Germline V gene data show CDR1 as SGHTA and CDR2 as FQGNSA. Unmatched junction bases numbered 6, after V lost 3 bases and J lost 14 bases. This CDR3 region has 11 residues. This CDR3 reads CASSFDREKTF. The CDR3 bases are TGTGCCAGCAGCTTCGACAGGGAAAAAACCTTC.

The V call is TRBV20-1, the J call TRBJ1-2; D remains ambiguous. In germline, CDR1 is DFQATT, CDR2 SNEGSKA (reference sequence). The CDR3 length is 14 residues. V dropped 0 bases and J dropped 1 base, with 9 bases sitting between them. The CDR3 protein is CSAREWQSNYGYTF. As DNA, the CDR3 is TGCAGTGCTAGAGAATGGCAAAGTAACTATGGCTACACCTTC.

This clonotype has a count of ten or more. CDR3 region: CASRFGGQGSLDEQYF. CDR3 nucleotide sequence: TGTGCCAGCAGATTTGGGGGCCAGGGGTCCCTTGACGAGCAGTACTTC. The chain joins TRBV5-6 to TRBJ2-7; maybe TRBD1 (6 bases). V lost 5 bases and J lost 5, with 23 bases in between. In germline, CDR1 is SGHDT, CDR2 YYEEEE. This CDR3 has 16 residues. Full variable domain (rest looked up from reference TRBV5-6 and TRBJ2-7): DAGVTQSPTHLIKTRGQQVTLRCSPKSGHDTVSWYQQALGQGPQFIFQYYEEEERQRGNFPDRFSGHQFPNYSSELNVNALLLGDSALYLCASRFGGQGSLDEQYFGPGTRLTVT.

This clonotype was seen a few times. This chain connects TRBV5-4 to TRBJ2-1; D unresolved. The CDR3 is 12 amino acids. Germline-derived CDR1 and CDR2 are SGHNT and YYREEE (reference sequence). Deletions cut 0 bases from V and 9 bases from J, with 7 bases between. CDR3 sequence: CASSLDQIEQFF. CDR3 in DNA: TGTGCCAGCAGCTTGGATCAAATTGAGCAGTTCTTC.

This clonotype has more than one count but fewer than ten. The chain couples TRBV7-8 to TRBJ2-1, with no clear D. Germline CDR1 is SGHVS and CDR2 is FQNEAQ. The germline V and J ends were trimmed by 1 base and 0 bases, with 13 bases remaining between them. This CDR3 contains 17 residues. The DNA for the CDR3 is TGTGCCAGCAGCTTAGAGATTGTGGAGAGCTCCTACAATGAGCAGTTCTTC. Translation gives CASSLEIVESSYNEQFF.

Ten or more counts support this clonotype. The chain uses TRBV5-1 and TRBJ2-7; TRBD1 matches 12 bases. Germline lookup yields CDR1 SGHRS and CDR2 YFSETQ. V trimming: 4 bases; J trimming: 3 bases; junction bases outside the gene matches: 11. The CDR3 runs 17 residues. The CDR3 is CASSRDRGPRLGYEQYF. The CDR3 nucleotides are TGCGCCAGCAGCCGGGACAGGGGGCCACGTCTCGGCTACGAGCAGTACTTC. Full variable domain (remainder filled in from reference TRBV5-1 and TRBJ2-7): KAGVTQTPRYLIKTRGQQVTLSCSPISGHRSVSWYQQTPGQGLQFLFEYFSETQRNKGNFPGRFSGRQFSNSRSEMNVSTLELGDSALYLCASSRDRGPRLGYEQYFGPGTRLTVT.

This clonotype was recorded at least ten times. V is TRBV5-4 and J is TRBJ2-1; D uncertain. Trimming took 2 bases from V and 1 from J, leaving 7 bases between them. Germline lookup yields CDR1 SGHNT and CDR2 YYREEE (reference sequence). The CDR3 runs to 14 residues. The CDR3 DNA sequence: TGTGCCAGCAGCTTAGAAGATTCCTACAATGAGCAGTTCTTC. Its translation: CASSLEDSYNEQFF.

The chain combines TRBV9 with TRBJ2-3; weak D call: TRBD2 (6 bases). V was shortened by 0 bases and J by 0 bases, with 8 bases between the two germline ends. The length of the CDR3 is 15 residues. Looked up from germline, CDR1 is SGDLS and CDR2 is YYNGEE. DNA of the CDR3: TGTGCCAGCAGCGTAGTTGGGACTAGCACAGATACGCAGTATTTT. Residues: CASSVVGTSTDTQYF.

This clonotype was seen a few times. This chain uses TRBV20-1 with TRBJ1-5; no clear D gene. The CDR3 sequence is 14 residues long. The V end was cut by 7 bases, the J end by 0 bases, with 13 bases between. Per the germline V gene, CDR1 is DFQATT and CDR2 is SNEGSKA (reference sequence). The DNA of the CDR3 is TGCAGTGTCGCGGACCGAAATAGCAATCAGCCCCAGCATTTT. Translation: CSVADRNSNQPQHF.

The CDR3 region has the DNA TGTGCCAGCAGCCCGAGGGGGGAGGGCTTCGGAGAGCAGTTCTTC. This gives the protein CASSPRGEGFGEQFF. This sequence joins TRBV6-1 and TRBJ2-1; tentative D call: TRBD2 (7 bases). Germline loops: CDR1 MNHNS, CDR2 SASEGT. This CDR3 comprises 15 residues. V was trimmed by 6 bases and J by 10 bases, leaving 22 bases between them.

Only a few counts were recorded for this clonotype. This chain uses TRBV7-2 with TRBJ2-7; D tentatively fits TRBD1 or TRBD2 (5 bases each). Per germline, CDR1 SGHTA and CDR2 FQGNSA. The CDR3 covers 15 residues. Trimming took off 5 bases at V and 6 bases at J, with 20 bases between the two ends. The CDR3 nucleotides are TGTGCCAGCAGCCACTTCCGGGACGGTGTGTTCGAGCAGTACTTC. It encodes CASSHFRDGVFEQYF.

Remarks on this clonotype: At one end the junction does not follow the germline gene, possibly because of a read error. The chain uses TRBV6-2 or TRBV6-3 and TRBJ2-1, with D possibly called TRBD1 or TRBD2 (7 bases each). This CDR3 spans 14 amino acids. From germline, CDR1 is MNHEY and CDR2 SVGEGT. Written as DNA, the CDR3 is TGTGCCAGCAGTATCCAGACAGGGAGGGTTGAGCACTTCTTC. This sequence encodes CASSIQTGRVEHFF.

This clonotype appeared a few times. The chain combines TRBV20-1 with TRBJ2-3; weak D call: TRBD2 (6 bases). Trimming pared 1 base from V and 5 bases from J, leaving 16 bases between. CDR3 length: 15 amino acids. The V gene's germline CDR1 is DFQATT and CDR2 SNEGSKA (reference sequence). In nucleotides, the CDR3 is TGCAGTGCTAGAGTACCGGGGGTATCTTTAGATACGCAGTATTTT. This sequence encodes CSARVPGVSLDTQYF.

Only a few counts were recorded for this clonotype. The V call is TRBV7-8, the J call TRBJ1-5; 7 bases fit TRBD1. CDR3 length: 16 amino acids. Per germline, CDR1 SGHVS and CDR2 FQNEAQ. The junction had 8 bases not matched to a gene; V was cut back by 4 bases and J by 2 bases. The CDR3 DNA follows: TGTGCCAGCAGCTCCCGACAGGGTGGAGGCAATCAGCCCCAGCATTTT. As protein: CASSSRQGGGNQPQHF.

The chain is built from TRBV2 and TRBJ1-5; weak D call: TRBD1 (5 bases). Germline V CDR1 and CDR2: SNHLY, FYNNEI. CDR3 length: 14 residues. Trimming left V 3 bases short and J 5 bases short, with 11 bases between. This chain's CDR3 is CASSERDGYQPQHF. CDR3 nucleotide sequence: TGTGCCAGCAGTGAGAGGGACGGATATCAGCCCCAGCATTTT.

The chain employs TRBV25-1 and TRBJ1-4; 7 bases fit TRBD1. Germline CDR1 is MGHDK and CDR2 is SYGVNS. The CDR3 length is 13 residues. After removal of 8 bases from V and 5 bases from J, the junction contained 5 bases not matched to a gene. Here the CDR3 DNA reads TGTGCCAGCTGGGACAGACTAAATGAAAAACTGTTTTTT. Encoded protein: CASWDRLNEKLFF.